These 18 T cell receptor beta chains came from one sample sequenced in a study of early T cells in non-severe SARS-CoV-2 infection. From the 5' RACE reads, TCRdb called clonotypes with MiXCR, one entry per CDR3 protein. The sample has about 55,000 distinct CDR3 sequences, around 14% seen once. The sequenced sample was whole blood, obtained at baseline. The source is an adult who was a healthcare worker with PCR-confirmed SARS-CoV-2 infection or an uninfected control (not recorded which).

This chain joins TRBV2 and TRBJ2-7, with D maybe TRBD2 (5 bases). The V end lost 7 bases, the J end lost 0 bases, and 13 bases lay between the germline ends. Germline-derived CDR1 and CDR2 are SNHLY and FYNNEI. There are 14 residues in the CDR3. The CDR3 sequence: CASIRERSSYEQYF. The CDR3 bases are TGTGCCAGCATTCGGGAAAGGAGCTCCTACGAGCAGTACTTC.

The chain uses TRBV5-1 and TRBJ1-1; 9 bases map to TRBD1. V was clipped by 4 bases and J by 5 bases; unmatched bases: 9. Per the germline V gene, CDR1 is SGHRS and CDR2 is YFSETQ. This CDR3 region has 15 residues. Here the CDR3 reads CASSVTGQGMTEAFF. CDR3 sequence (DNA): TGCGCCAGCAGCGTCACGGGACAGGGTATGACTGAAGCTTTCTTT.

This clonotype showed up many times. The chain couples TRBV10-3 to TRBJ1-3, with D unresolved. CDR1 is ENHRY and CDR2 is SYGVKD in the germline V gene. Trimming stripped 0 bases from V and 0 bases from J, with 6 bases between. The CDR3 is 15 amino acids. The CDR3: CAISESAASGNTIYF. The CDR3 DNA is TGTGCCATCAGTGAGTCTGCAGCCTCTGGAAACACCATATATTTT.

The chain recombines TRBV12-5 with TRBJ2-3; tentatively, D is TRBD2 (6 bases). The V gene lost 0 bases and the J gene lost 3 bases, with 19 bases spanning the gap. The CDR3 has 18 residues. The germline V gene encodes CDR1 LGHNT and CDR2 FRNRAP. The CDR3 loop is CASGLVLSDSGPTDTQYF. In nucleotides, the CDR3 is TGTGCTAGTGGTTTGGTACTTTCCGATAGCGGCCCAACAGATACGCAGTATTTT.

The V and J genes are TRBV10-3 and TRBJ2-4, with D maybe TRBD1 (7 bases). The germline gives CDR1 ENHRY, CDR2 SYGVKD. The CDR3 sequence is 14 residues long. The V end was cut by 10 bases, the J end by 3 bases, with 16 bases between. In DNA form, the CDR3 reads TGTGCCACCCTCCCAGGGGGAGGCAAAAACATTCAGTACTTC. It codes for CATLPGGGKNIQYF.

This clonotype was detected many times. This rearrangement joins TRBV20-1 to TRBJ2-5, with 9 bases matching TRBD2. The CDR3 consists of 13 residues. Germline V gene lookup returns CDR1 DFQATT and CDR2 SNEGSKA (reference sequence). The V gene end was trimmed by 6 bases and the J gene end by 1 base; junction bases not matched to a gene: 3. The CDR3 region is CSAGAGGQETQYF. The CDR3 DNA reads as TGCAGTGCCGGAGCGGGGGGCCAAGAGACCCAGTACTTC.

The chain couples TRBV18 to TRBJ2-7; unclear D gene. The CDR3 spans 14 residues. Germline CDR1 KGHSH, CDR2 LQKENI. V lost 3 bases to trimming and J lost 6 bases, with 15 bases between them. The CDR3 DNA sequence: TGTGCCAGCTCACCGGTAATGCACCCCTCCGAGCAGTACTTC. Residues: CASSPVMHPSEQYF.

This clonotype has more than one count but fewer than ten. The chain employs TRBV11-2 and TRBJ1-1; D unclear. Per germline, CDR1 SGHAT and CDR2 FQNNGV. The CDR3 spans 12 residues. Trimming removed 6 bases at V and 0 bases at J, with 5 bases between. The CDR3 nucleotides read TGTGCCAGCAGAGGCTTGAACACTGAAGCTTTCTTT. This gives the protein CASRGLNTEAFF.

This clonotype was detected only a few times. This chain uses TRBV2 with TRBJ1-5; no definite D call. Germline V gene data show CDR1 as SNHLY and CDR2 as FYNNEI. Trimming took 3 bases from V and 9 from J, leaving 9 bases between them. The CDR3 consists of 12 residues. The CDR3 coding sequence is TGTGCCAGCAGTGATAATATGGGGCCCCAGCATTTT. Its translation: CASSDNMGPQHF.

This clonotype was seen only a few times. V and J are TRBV20-1 and TRBJ2-5, with D possibly matching TRBD1 (6 bases). Germline-derived CDR1 and CDR2 are DFQATT and SNEGSKA (reference sequence). The V end was cut by 3 bases, the J end by 3 bases, with 11 bases between. The CDR3 length is 13 residues. In DNA form, the CDR3 reads TGCAGTGCTAGGGCGGACAGAAAAGAGACCCAGTACTTC. Its protein is CSARADRKETQYF.

In its sample, this clonotype was seen many times. The CDR3 DNA is TGTGCCAGCAGCCAAGTAGCTAGCGGAGCCTACGAGCAGTACTTC. It yields the protein CASSQVASGAYEQYF. The chain uses TRBV3-1 and TRBJ2-7; the match to TRBD2 covers 7 bases. The CDR3 spans 15 residues. V shed 1 base and J 2 bases; nucleotides not matched to a gene: 5. The germline CDR1 and CDR2 sequences are LGHDT and YNNKEL (reference sequence).

The V and J genes are TRBV3-1 and TRBJ1-5, with D perhaps matching TRBD1 (6 bases). From germline, CDR1 is LGHDT and CDR2 YNNKEL (reference sequence). CDR3 size: 14 residues. V was pared by 4 bases and J by 10 bases, with 17 bases between. The CDR3 spells CASSLRQVRIPQHF. CDR3 DNA sequence: TGTGCCAGCAGCCTTCGACAGGTCCGAATCCCCCAGCATTTT.

At least ten counts were recorded for this clonotype. This chain joins TRBV6-1 and TRBJ1-5, with D possibly TRBD1 on 6 matching bases. V lost 6 bases and J 2 bases, leaving 14 bases between the germline ends. The CDR3 has 15 residues. The germline gives CDR1 MNHNS, CDR2 SASEGT. CDR3 protein: CASSGTFEGNQPQHF. CDR3 DNA: TGTGCCAGCAGCGGGACATTCGAGGGCAATCAGCCCCAGCATTTT.

This clonotype was seen a few times. This chain joins TRBV7-9 and TRBJ1-2, with unresolved D. The germline V and J ends were trimmed by 6 bases and 4 bases, with 15 bases remaining between them. Germline assignment: CDR1 SEHNR and CDR2 FQNEAQ (reference sequence). The CDR3 loop spans 14 amino acids. For the CDR3, the DNA is TGTGCCAGCAGTATACGGGTCCTCGCCTATGGCTACACCTTC. Protein sequence: CASSIRVLAYGYTF.

This clonotype was seen a few times. The chain combines TRBV29-1 with TRBJ2-5; TRBD1 agrees at 7 bases. Germline values: CDR1 SQVTM, CDR2 ANQGSEA. The CDR3 is 14 amino acids. The trim removed 2 bases at V and 5 bases at J, leaving 8 bases unmatched. CDR3 sequence: CSVEPQVRGETQYF. The CDR3 nucleotides read TGCAGCGTTGAACCCCAGGTCAGGGGGGAGACCCAGTACTTC. The variable domain in full, completed from reference TRBV29-1 and TRBJ2-5, reads SAVISQKPSRDICQRGTSLTIQCQVDSQVTMMFWYRQQPGQSLTLIATANQGSEATYESGFVIDKFPISRPNLTFSTLTVSNMSPEDSSIYLCSVEPQVRGETQYFGPGTRLLVL.

This chain joins TRBV6-1 and TRBJ2-1; 7 positions agree with TRBD2. The CDR3 is 13 residues long. Germline V gene data show CDR1 as MNHNS and CDR2 as SASEGT. V gave up 3 bases and J gave up 9 bases; unmatched junction bases: 5. The chain's CDR3 is CASSEGGAPEQFF. The DNA of the CDR3 is TGTGCCAGCAGTGAGGGAGGGGCGCCTGAGCAGTTCTTC.

This clonotype came up once. A much larger clonotype is one base distant, so this may be a read error. The J gene is TRBJ2-2, the V gene TRBV30, with unresolved D. Trimming removed 3 bases from V and 8 bases from J, with 16 bases in between. CDR1 is GTSNPN and CDR2 is SVGIG in the germline V gene (reference sequence). CDR3 length equals 14 residues. For the CDR3, the DNA is TGTGCCTGGAGGGGTATGAGGAATGCGGGGGAGCTGTTTTTT. Its translation is CAWRGMRNAGELFF.

The chain carries TRBV12-3 or TRBV12-4 and TRBJ2-1; maybe TRBD2 (6 bases). Trimming cost V 5 bases and J 3 bases, with 11 bases left between them. The CDR3 spans 14 residues. CDR3 residues: CASSRGTNYNEQFF. The CDR3 coding sequence is TGTGCCAGCAGTCGGGGGACCAACTACAATGAGCAGTTCTTC.